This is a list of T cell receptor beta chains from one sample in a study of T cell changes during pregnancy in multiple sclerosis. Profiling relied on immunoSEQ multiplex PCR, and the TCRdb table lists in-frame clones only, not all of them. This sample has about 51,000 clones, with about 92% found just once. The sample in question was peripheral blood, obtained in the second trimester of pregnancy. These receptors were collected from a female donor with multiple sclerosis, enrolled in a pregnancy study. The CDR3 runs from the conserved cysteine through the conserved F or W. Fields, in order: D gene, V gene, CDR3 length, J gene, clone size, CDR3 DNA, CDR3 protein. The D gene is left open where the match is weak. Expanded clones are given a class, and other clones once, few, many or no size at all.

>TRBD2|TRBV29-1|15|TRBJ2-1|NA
TGCAGCGCGAGGACTAGCGGGAGGTCCTACAATGAGCAGTTCTTC
CSARTSGRSYNEQFF
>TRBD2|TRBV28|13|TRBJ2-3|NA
TGTGCCAGCAAGGGCGGGAGGACAGATACGCAGTATTTT
CASKGGRTDTQYF
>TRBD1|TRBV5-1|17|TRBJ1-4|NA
TGCGCCAGCAGCTTGGGGGGACAGCTTGCAACTAATGAAAAACTGTTTTTT
CASSLGGQLATNEKLFF
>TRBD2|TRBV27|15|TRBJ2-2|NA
TGTGCCAGCAGCCAAAGCGGGAGGTTCCCCGGGGAGCTGTTTTTT
CASSQSGRFPGELFF
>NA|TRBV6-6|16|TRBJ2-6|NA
TGTGCCAGCAGCGCAATGACAGTAACTGGGGCCAACGTCCTGACTTTC
CASSAMTVTGANVLTF
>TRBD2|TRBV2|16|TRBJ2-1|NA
TGTGCCAGCAGTCCCATTAGCGGGAGCTCCTACAATGAGCAGTTCTTC
CASSPISGSSYNEQFF
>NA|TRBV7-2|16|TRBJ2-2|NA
TGTGCCAGCAGCACCGAGCGAGGACTGAACACCGGGGAGCTGTTTTTT
CASSTERGLNTGELFF
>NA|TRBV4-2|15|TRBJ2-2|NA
TGTGCCAGCAGCCAAGAAATGAGTAACACCGGGGAGCTGTTTTTT
CASSQEMSNTGELFF
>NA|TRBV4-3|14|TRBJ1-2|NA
TGCGCCAGCAGCCAAGACGGTCCTTATGGTGGCTACACCTTC
CASSQDGPYGGYTF
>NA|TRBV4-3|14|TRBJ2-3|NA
TGCGCCAGCAGCCAAGCTAGGAGCACAGATACGCAGTATTTT
CASSQARSTDTQYF
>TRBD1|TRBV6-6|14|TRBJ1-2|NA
TGTGCCAGCAGGGAGACAGGGGCTAACTATGGCTACACCTTC
CASRETGANYGYTF
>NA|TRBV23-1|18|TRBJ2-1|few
TGCGCCAGCAGTCCCCTATCTGTTAGCGCAGGCTCCTACAATGAGCAGTTCTTC
CASSPLSVSAGSYNEQFF
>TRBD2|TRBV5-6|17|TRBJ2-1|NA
TGTGCCAGCAGCAGGAGAACTAGCGGGGGAGTGTACAATGAGCAGTTCTTC
CASSRRTSGGVYNEQFF
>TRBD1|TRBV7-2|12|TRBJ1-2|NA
TGTGCCAGCAGCCCCCGGACAGGTGGCTACACCTTC
CASSPRTGGYTF
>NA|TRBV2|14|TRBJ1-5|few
TGTGCCAGCGAAGAAGGACCAGGCCTAGGGGCCCAGCATTTT
CASEEGPGLGAQHF
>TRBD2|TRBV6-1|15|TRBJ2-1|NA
TGTGCCAGCGTAATGGGACTAGCGGCCTACAATGAGCAGTTCTTC
CASVMGLAAYNEQFF
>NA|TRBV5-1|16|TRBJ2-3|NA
TGCGCCAGCAGCTTGGTCGGTGAGCGGGTCACAGATACGCAGTATTTT
CASSLVGERVTDTQYF
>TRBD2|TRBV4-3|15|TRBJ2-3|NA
TGCGCCAGCAGCCCCTGGGCGGGGGTGGGAGATACGCAGTATTTT
CASSPWAGVGDTQYF
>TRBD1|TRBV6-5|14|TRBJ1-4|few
TGTGCCAGCAGGAGGACAGGGGGAAGTGAAAAACTGTTTTTT
CASRRTGGSEKLFF
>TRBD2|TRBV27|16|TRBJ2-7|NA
TGTGCCAGCAGTTCCCCCACTAGCGGGAGTTCCTACGAGCAGTACTTC
CASSSPTSGSSYEQYF
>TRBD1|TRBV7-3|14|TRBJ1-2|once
TGTGCCAGCAGCCCCGGACAGGGATTGGATGGCTACACCTTC
CASSPGQGLDGYTF
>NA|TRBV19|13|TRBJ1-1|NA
NA
CASSVGQGADSFF
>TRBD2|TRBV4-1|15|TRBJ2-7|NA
TGCGCCAGCAGCCAAGAACAAGCGGGATTTGACGAGCAGTACTTC
CASSQEQAGFDEQYF
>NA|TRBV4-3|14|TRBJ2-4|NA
TGCGCCAGCAGCCAAGAGGTCCGGGGAAACATTCAGTACTTC
CASSQEVRGNIQYF
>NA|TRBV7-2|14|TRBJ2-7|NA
TGTGCCAGCAGCTCCGGGACTGGCTCCTACGAGCAGTACTTC
CASSSGTGSYEQYF
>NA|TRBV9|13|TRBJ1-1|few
TGTGCCAGCAGCCCCGGTGGAGGGAGTGGGGCTTTCTTT
CASSPGGGSGAFF
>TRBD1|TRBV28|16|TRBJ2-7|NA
TGTGCCAGCAGTCTTATACCGGGACAGGGGACCTACGAGCAGTACTTC
CASSLIPGQGTYEQYF
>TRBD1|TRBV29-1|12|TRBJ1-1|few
TGCAGCGTTCACAGGGGACGGACTGAAGCTTTCTTT
CSVHRGRTEAFF
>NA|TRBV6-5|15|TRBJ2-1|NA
TGTGCCAGCAGGGTAACTAGGTCGCCACCCAATGAGCAGTTCTTC
CASRVTRSPPNEQFF
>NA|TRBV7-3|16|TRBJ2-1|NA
TGTGCCAGCAGCATAGGACCGGGACTGACCTACAATGAGCAGTTCTTC
CASSIGPGLTYNEQFF
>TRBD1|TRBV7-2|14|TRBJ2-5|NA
TGTGCCAGCAGCTTAGCAGGGGGCGCCGAGACCCAGTACTTC
CASSLAGGAETQYF
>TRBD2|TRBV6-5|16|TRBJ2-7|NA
TGTGCCAGCAGTTACGAGATGCTAGCGGGAGGAAACGAGCAGTACTTC
CASSYEMLAGGNEQYF
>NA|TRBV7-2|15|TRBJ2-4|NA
TGTGCCAGCAGCTTCCAGGGTAGAGCCAAAAACATTCAGTACTTC
CASSFQGRAKNIQYF
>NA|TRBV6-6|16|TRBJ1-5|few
TGTGCCAGCAGTTACTCGCGGGGGGGCGAAGCTCAGCCCCAGCATTTT
CASSYSRGGEAQPQHF
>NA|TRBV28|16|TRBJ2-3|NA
TGTGCCAGCAGTCCGACAGTTCGATCTAGCACAGATACGCAGTATTTT
CASSPTVRSSTDTQYF
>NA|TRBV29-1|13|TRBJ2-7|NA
TGCAGCGTTGTTTTTTTGAGTTCCTACGAGCAGTACTTC
CSVVFLSSYEQYF
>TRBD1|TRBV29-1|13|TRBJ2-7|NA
TGCAGCGTTGGGACAGGGGATTCCTACGAGCAGTACTTC
CSVGTGDSYEQYF
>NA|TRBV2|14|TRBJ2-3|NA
TGTGCCAGCAGTGACGACGGGAGTGGAGATACGCAGTATTTT
CASSDDGSGDTQYF
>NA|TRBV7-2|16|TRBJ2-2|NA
TGTGCCAGCAGCCCAGTCCGTAGCTACGGCGCGGGGGAGCTGTTTTTT
CASSPVRSYGAGELFF
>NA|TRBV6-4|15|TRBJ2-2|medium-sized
TGTGCCAGCAGTGATCGGGGAAGGGAAGCCGGGGAGCTGTTTTTT
CASSDRGREAGELFF
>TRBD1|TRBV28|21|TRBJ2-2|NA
TGTGCCAGCAGTTATCGTGTGTCCGGGACAGGGAGACTAACGAACACCGGGGAGCTGTTTTTT
CASSYRVSGTGRLTNTGELFF
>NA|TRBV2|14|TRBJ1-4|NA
TGTGCCAGCAGTGAAGGGGGAGGTGGAGAAAAACTGTTTTTT
CASSEGGGGEKLFF
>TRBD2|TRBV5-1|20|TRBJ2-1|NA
TGCGCCAGCAGCCCACCGGGACTAGCGGGAGGTGCGTCCGCCTACAATGAGCAGTTCTTC
CASSPPGLAGGASAYNEQFF
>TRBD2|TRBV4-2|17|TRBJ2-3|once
TGTGCCAGCAGCCAAGATAGGAGAAGCGGGGGGGGGAATACGCAGTATTTT
CASSQDRRSGGGNTQYF
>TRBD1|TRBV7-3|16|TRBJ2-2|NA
TGTGCCAGCAGCCTCAATCCGGGACAGGGCCCCGGGGAGCTGTTTTTT
CASSLNPGQGPGELFF
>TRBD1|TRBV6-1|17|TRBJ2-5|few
TGTGCCAGCAGTGAAGCGGGAAGACCCAGGGGGAAAGAGACCCAGTACTTC
CASSEAGRPRGKETQYF
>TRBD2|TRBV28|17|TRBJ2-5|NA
TGTGCCAGCAGTCCCCTCCGACTAGCTGATTTCCAAGAGACCCAGTACTTC
CASSPLRLADFQETQYF
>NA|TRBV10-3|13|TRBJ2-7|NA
TGTGCCATCAGTGACGGCGGGGCCTACGAGCAGTACTTC
CAISDGGAYEQYF
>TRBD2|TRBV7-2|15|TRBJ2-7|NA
TGTGCCAGCAGCCCCGGGAGCGGGAGACCGGGCGAGCAGTACTTC
CASSPGSGRPGEQYF
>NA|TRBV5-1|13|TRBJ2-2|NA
TGCGCCAGCAGCTTGATCCTCACCGGGGAGCTGTTTTTT
CASSLILTGELFF
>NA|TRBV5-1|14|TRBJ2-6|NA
TGCGCCAGCAGCCCCGTCTCTGGGGCCAACGTCCTGACTTTC
CASSPVSGANVLTF
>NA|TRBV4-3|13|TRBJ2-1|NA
TGCGCCAGCAGCCAAGATCACAGGGATGAGCAGTTCTTC
CASSQDHRDEQFF
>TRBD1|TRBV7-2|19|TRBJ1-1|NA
TGTGCCAGCAGCTTAGATAGCTACGGACAGGGGCTTCGAAACACTGAAGCTTTCTTT
CASSLDSYGQGLRNTEAFF
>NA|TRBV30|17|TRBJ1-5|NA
TGTGCCTGGAGTTACGGATTGACACTTTTTAGCAATCAGCCCCAGCATTTT
CAWSYGLTLFSNQPQHF
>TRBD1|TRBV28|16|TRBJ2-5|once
TGTGCCAGCAGGTTTCGGACAGGGGCGCGTTTGGAGACCCAGTACTTC
CASRFRTGARLETQYF
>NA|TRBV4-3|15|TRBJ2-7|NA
TGCGCCAGCAGCCAAGATGAGGGCTTGGGGGGCGAGCAGTACTTC
CASSQDEGLGGEQYF
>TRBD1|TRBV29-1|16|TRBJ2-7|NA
TGCAGCGTTGAGGGGGGGAAGGGACAGGGTGGCTACGAGCAGTACTTC
CSVEGGKGQGGYEQYF
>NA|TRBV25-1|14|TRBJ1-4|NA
TGTGCCAGCAGTGATGATAGGGGTCGGGAAAAACTGTTTTTT
CASSDDRGREKLFF
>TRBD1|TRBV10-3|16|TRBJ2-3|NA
TGTGCCATCAAACACGGGGACAGGGTTTTTTCAGATACGCAGTATTTT
CAIKHGDRVFSDTQYF